In its sample, the clone carrying this TCR beta chain was seen a few times. This sample was included in a study of T-cell reconstitution after alpha-beta-depleted transplantation in children. The ends were cut back, 4 bases at V and 8 bases at J, with 14 bases in the middle. This CDR3 has 12 residues. Germline loops: CDR1 SQVTM, CDR2 ANQGSEA. This sample's TCRbeta library carried unique molecular identifier barcodes. TCRdb reprocessed the PCR reads via MiXCR and lists one record per CDR3 protein. The sample shows approximately 520,000 distinct CDR3 sequences, around a third of them seen only once. The chain recombines TRBV29-1 with TRBJ1-2; D uncertain. This TCR derives from a human donor who donated a stem cell graft to a child with aplastic anemia. The sample in question was PBMCs from the stem cell graft donor, obtained from the stem cell graft. CDR3 amino acids: CSVADRENGYTF. CDR3 bases: TGCAGCGTTGCTGATAGGGAGAACGGCTACACCTTC.